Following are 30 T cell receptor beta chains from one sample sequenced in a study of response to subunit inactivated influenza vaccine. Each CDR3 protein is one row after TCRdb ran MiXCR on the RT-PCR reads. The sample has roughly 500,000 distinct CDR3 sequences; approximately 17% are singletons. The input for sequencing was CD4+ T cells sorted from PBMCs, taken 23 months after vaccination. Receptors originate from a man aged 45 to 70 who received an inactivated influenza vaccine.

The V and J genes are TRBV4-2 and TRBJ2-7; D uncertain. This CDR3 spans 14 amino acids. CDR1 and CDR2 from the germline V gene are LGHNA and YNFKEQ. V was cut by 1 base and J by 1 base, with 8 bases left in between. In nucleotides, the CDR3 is TGTGCCAGCAGCCAAGTCTCAAAGTCCTACGAGCAGTACTTC. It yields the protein CASSQVSKSYEQYF.

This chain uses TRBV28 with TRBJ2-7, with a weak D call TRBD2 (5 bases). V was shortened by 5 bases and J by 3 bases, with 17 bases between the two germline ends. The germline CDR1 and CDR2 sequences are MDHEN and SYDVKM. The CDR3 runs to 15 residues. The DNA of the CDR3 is TGTGCCAGCAGTAATACCCTCTGGACTTACTACGAGCAGTACTTC. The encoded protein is CASSNTLWTYYEQYF.

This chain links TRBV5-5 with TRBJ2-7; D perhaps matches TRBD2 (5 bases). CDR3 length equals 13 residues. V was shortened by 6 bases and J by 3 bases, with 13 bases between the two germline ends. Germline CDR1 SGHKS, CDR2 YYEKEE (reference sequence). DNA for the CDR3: TGTGCCAGCAAGCGGTGGCGGAACTACGAGCAGTACTTC. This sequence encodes CASKRWRNYEQYF.

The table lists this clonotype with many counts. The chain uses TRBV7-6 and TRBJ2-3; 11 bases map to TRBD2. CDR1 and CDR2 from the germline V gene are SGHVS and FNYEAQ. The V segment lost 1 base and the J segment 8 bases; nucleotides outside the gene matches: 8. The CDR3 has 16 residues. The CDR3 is CASSLGTSGPRVTQYF. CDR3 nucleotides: TGTGCCAGCAGCTTAGGGACTAGCGGGCCCCGGGTTACGCAGTATTTT.

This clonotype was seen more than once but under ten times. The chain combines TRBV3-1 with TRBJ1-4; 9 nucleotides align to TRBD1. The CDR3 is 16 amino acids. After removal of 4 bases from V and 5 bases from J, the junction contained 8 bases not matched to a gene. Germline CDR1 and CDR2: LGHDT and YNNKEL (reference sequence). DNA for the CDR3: TGTGCCAGCAGCCCGGGACAGGGATCCCAAAATGAAAAACTGTTTTTT. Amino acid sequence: CASSPGQGSQNEKLFF. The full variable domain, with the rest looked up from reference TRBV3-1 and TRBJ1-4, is DTAVSQTPKYLVTQMGNDKSIKCEQNLGHDTMYWYKQDSKKFLKIMFSYNNKELIINETVPNRFSPKSPDKAHLNLHINSLELGDSAVYFCASSPGQGSQNEKLFFGSGTQLSVL.

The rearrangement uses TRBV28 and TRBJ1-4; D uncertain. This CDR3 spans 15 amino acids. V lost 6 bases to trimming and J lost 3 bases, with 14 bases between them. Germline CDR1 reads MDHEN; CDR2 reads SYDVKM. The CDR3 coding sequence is TGTGCCAGCAGACCATCATTTTCTCCTAATGAAAAACTGTTTTTT. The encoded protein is CASRPSFSPNEKLFF.

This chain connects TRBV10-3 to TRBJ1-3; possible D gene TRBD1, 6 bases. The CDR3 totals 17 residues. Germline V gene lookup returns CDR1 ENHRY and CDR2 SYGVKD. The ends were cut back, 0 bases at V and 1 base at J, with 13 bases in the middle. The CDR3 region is CAISESGNRASGNTIYF. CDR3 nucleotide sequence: TGTGCCATCAGTGAGTCGGGGAACAGGGCATCTGGAAACACCATATATTTT.

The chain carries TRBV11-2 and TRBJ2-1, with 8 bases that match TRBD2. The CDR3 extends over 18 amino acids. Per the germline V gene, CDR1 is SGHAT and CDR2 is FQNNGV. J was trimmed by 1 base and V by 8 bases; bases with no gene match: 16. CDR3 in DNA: TGTGCCAGCTCTCCCAGGGGACTAGGGCCGGGATCCTACAATGAGCAGTTCTTC. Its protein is CASSPRGLGPGSYNEQFF.

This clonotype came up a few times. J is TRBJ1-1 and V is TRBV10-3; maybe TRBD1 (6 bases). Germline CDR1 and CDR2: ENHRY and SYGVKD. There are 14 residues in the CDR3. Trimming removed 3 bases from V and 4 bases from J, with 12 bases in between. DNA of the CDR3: TGTGCCATCAGTGACTCAGGGGAGAGCACTGAAGCTTTCTTT. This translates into CAISDSGESTEAFF.

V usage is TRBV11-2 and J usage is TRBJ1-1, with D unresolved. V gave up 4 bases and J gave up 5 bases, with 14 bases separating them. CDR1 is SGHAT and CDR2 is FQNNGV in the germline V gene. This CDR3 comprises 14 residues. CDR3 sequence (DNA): TGTGCCAGCAGCTCCACTCATTTAATGACTGAAGCTTTCTTT. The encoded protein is CASSSTHLMTEAFF.

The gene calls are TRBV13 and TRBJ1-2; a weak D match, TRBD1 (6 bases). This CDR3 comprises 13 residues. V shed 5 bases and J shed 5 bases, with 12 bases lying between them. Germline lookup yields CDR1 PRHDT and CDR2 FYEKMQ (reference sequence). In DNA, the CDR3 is TGTGCCAGCAGCCGGACAGATGCATATGGCTACACCTTC. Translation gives CASSRTDAYGYTF. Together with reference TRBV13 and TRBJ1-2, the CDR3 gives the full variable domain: AAGVIQSPRHLIKEKRETATLKCYPIPRHDTVYWYQQGPGQDPQFLISFYEKMQSDKGSIPDRFSAQQFSDYHSELNMSSLELGDSALYFCASSRTDAYGYTFGSGTRLTVV.

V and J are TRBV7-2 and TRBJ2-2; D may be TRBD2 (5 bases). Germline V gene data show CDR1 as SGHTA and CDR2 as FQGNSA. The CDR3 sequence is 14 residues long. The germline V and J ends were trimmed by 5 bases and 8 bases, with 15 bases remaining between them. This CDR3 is CASSRQLASGELFF. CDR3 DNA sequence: TGTGCCAGCAGCCGCCAGCTAGCTTCTGGGGAGCTGTTTTTT.

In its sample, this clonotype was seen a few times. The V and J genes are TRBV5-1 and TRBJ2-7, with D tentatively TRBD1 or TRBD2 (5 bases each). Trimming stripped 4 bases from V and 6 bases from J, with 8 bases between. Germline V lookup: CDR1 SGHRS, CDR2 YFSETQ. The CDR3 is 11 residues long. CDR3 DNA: TGCGCCAGCAGCGGGGGAGTCGAGCAGTACTTC. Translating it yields CASSGGVEQYF.

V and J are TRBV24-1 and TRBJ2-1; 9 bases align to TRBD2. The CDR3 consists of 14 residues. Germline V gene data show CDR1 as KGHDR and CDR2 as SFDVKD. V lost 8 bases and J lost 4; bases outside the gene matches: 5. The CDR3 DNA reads TGTGCCACCACTAGCGGGGACCATTACAATGAGCAGTTCTTC. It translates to CATTSGDHYNEQFF.

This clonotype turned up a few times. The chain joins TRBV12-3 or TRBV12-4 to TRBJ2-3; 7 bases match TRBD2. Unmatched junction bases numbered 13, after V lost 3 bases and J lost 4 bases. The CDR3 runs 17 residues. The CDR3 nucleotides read TGTGCCAGCAGTTTTCCCCTAACTAGCGTGTCGGCAGATACGCAGTATTTT. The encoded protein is CASSFPLTSVSADTQYF.

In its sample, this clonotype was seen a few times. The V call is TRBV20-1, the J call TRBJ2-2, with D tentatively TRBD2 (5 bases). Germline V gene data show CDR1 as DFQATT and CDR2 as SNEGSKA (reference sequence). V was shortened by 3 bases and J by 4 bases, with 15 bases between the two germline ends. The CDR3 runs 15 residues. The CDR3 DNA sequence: TGCAGTGCTAGGGCTCTGGACTTATTCACCGGGGAGCTGTTTTTT. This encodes CSARALDLFTGELFF.

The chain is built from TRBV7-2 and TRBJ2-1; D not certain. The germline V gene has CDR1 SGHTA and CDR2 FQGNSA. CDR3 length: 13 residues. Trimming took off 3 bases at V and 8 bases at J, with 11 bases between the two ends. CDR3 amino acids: CASSFRLGDEQFF. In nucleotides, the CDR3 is TGTGCCAGCAGCTTTCGGCTAGGCGATGAGCAGTTCTTC.

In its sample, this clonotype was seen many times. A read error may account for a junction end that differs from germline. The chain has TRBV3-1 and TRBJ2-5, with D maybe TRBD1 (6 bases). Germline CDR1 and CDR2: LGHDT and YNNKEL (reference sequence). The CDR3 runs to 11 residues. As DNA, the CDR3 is TGTGCCAGCAGCCAAGAATTGGGACATTTCTTC. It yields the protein CASSQELGHFF.

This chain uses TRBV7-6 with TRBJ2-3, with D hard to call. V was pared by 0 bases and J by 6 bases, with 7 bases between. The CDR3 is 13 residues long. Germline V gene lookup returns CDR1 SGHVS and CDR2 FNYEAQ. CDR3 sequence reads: CASSLAVRDTQYF. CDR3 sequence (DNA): TGTGCCAGCAGCTTAGCGGTTCGGGATACGCAGTATTTT.

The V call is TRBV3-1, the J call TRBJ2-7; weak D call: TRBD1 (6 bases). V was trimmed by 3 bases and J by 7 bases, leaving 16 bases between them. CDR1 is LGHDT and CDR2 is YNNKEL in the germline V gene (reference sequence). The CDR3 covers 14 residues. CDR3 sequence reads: CASSHSAGVWEQYF. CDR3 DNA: TGTGCCAGCAGCCATTCGGCAGGGGTGTGGGAGCAGTACTTC.

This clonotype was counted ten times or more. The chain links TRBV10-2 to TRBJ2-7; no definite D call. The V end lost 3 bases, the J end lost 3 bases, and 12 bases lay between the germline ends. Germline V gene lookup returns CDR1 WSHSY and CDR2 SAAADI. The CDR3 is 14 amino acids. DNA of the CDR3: TGCGCCAGCAGTGAAGGTCTGATGATCTACGAGCAGTACTTC. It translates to CASSEGLMIYEQYF.

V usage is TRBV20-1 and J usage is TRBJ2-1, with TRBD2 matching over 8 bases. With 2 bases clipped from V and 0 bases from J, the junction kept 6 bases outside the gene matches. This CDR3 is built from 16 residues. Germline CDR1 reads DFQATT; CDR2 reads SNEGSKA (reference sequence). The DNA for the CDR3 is TGCAGTGCTAGACCATCCGGGACTAGCTCCTACAATGAGCAGTTCTTC. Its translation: CSARPSGTSSYNEQFF.

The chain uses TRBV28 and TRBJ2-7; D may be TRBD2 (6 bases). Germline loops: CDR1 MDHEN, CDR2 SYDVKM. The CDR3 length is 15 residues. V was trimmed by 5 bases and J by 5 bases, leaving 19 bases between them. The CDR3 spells CASSTRTGDPHEQYF. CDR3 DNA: TGTGCCAGCAGTACTCGTACGGGGGATCCGCACGAGCAGTACTTC.

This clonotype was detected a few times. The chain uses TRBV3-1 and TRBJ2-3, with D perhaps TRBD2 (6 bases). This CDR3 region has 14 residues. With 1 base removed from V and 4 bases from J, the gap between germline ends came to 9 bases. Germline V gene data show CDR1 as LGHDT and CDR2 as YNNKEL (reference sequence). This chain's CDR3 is CASSQGGGSDTQYF. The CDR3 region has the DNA TGTGCCAGCAGCCAAGGTGGGGGGTCAGATACGCAGTATTTT.

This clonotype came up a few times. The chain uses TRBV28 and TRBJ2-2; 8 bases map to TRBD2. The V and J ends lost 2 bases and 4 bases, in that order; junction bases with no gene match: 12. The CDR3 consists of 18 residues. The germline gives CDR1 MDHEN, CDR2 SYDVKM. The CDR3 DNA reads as TGTGCCAGCAGTTTAGGAGCGGGAGCCTGGGTCCCCACCGGGGAGCTGTTTTTT. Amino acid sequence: CASSLGAGAWVPTGELFF.

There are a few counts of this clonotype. The CDR3 DNA sequence: TGCAGCGTTGCCGGGACAGGGGTGAGCGAGCAGTACTTC. Amino acids: CSVAGTGVSEQYF. The rearrangement joins TRBV29-1 to TRBJ2-7; 10 bases are shared with TRBD1. V shed 4 bases, J shed 6 bases, and the junction held 6 bases outside the gene matches. CDR3 length: 13 amino acids. Germline V CDR1 and CDR2: SQVTM, ANQGSEA.

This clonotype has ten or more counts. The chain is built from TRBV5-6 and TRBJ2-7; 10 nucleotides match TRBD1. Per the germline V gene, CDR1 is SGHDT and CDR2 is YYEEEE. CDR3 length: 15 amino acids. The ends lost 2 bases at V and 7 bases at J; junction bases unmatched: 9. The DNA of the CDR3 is TGTGCCAGCAGCTTCTGGGACAGGGGTTCGGGGGAGCAGTACTTC. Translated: CASSFWDRGSGEQYF.

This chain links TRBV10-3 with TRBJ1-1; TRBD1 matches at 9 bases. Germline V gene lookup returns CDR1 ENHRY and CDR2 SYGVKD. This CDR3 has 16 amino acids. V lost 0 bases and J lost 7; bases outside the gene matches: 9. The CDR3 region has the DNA TGTGCCATCAGTGAGTCTTACAGGGGGCAGGGTGGTGAAGCTTTCTTT. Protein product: CAISESYRGQGGEAFF.

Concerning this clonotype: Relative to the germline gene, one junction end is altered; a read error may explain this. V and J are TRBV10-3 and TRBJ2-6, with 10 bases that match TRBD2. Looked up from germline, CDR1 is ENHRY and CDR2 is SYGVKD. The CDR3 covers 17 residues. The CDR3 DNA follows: TGTGCCACCAGTAGCGGGAGGACCGTCTCTGGGGCCAACGTCCTGACTTTC. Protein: CATSSGRTVSGANVLTF.

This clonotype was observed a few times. The CDR3 is CSARDGDGYEQYF. The DNA for the CDR3 is TGCAGTGCTAGAGATGGTGATGGCTACGAGCAGTACTTC. V and J are TRBV20-1 and TRBJ2-7; D unresolved. The CDR3 is made up of 13 amino acids. Germline V gives CDR1 DFQATT, CDR2 SNEGSKA (reference sequence). V shed 0 bases and J shed 3 bases, with 9 bases lying between them.